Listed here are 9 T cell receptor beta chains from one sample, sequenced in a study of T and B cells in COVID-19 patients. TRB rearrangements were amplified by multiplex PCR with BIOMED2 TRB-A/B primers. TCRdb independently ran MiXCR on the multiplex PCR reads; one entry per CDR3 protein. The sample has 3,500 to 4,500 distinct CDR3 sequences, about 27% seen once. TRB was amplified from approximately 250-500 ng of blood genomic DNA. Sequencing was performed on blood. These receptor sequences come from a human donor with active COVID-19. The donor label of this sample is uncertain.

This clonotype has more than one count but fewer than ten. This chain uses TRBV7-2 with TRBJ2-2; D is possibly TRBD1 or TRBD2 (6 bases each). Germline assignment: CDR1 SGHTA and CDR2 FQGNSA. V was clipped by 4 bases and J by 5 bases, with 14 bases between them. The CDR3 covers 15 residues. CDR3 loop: CASSSRRGETGELFF. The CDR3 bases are TGTGCCAGCAGCTCTCGGAGGGGGGAGACCGGGGAGCTGTTTTTT. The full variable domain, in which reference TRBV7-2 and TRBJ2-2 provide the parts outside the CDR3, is GAGVSQSPSNKVTEKGKDVELRCDPISGHTALYWYRQSLGQGLEFLIYFQGNSAPDKSGLPSDRFSAERTGGSVSTLTIQRTQQEDSAVYLCASSSRRGETGELFFGEGSRLTVL.

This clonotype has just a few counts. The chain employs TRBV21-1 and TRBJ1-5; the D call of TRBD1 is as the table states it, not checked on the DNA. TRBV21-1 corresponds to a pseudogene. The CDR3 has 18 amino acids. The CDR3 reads CASSIPSMETGADQPQHF. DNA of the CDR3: TGTGCCAGCAGCATCCCCTCAATGGAGACAGGTGCTGATCAGCCCCAGCATTTT.

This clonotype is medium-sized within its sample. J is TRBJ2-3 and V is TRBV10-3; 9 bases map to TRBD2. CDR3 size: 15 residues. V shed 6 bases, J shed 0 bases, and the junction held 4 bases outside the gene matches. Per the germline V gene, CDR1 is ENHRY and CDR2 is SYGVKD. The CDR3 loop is CAISYSGGSTDTQYF. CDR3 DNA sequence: TGTGCCATCAGCTATAGCGGGGGTAGCACAGATACGCAGTATTTT.

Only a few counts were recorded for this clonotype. CDR3 loop: CASRGRDTEAFF. The CDR3 bases are TGTGCCAGCAGGGGGAGGGACACTGAAGCTTTCTTT. V gene TRBV6-5 combines with J gene TRBJ1-1; no reliable D call. Germline V gives CDR1 MNHEY, CDR2 SVGAGI. The CDR3 loop spans 12 amino acids. Deletions cut 6 bases from V and 3 bases from J, with 8 bases between.

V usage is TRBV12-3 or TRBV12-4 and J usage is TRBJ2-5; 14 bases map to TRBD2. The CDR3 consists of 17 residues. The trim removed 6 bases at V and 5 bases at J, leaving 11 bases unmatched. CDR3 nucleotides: TGTGCCAGCAGATTCCCGGGACTAGCGGGGGTGGGTGAGACCCAGTACTTC. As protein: CASRFPGLAGVGETQYF.

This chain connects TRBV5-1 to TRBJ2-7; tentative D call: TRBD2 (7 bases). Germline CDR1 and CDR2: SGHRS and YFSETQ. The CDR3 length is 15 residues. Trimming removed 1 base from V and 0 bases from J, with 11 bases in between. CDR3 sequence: CASSLKGGISYEQYF. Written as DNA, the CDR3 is TGCGCCAGCAGCTTGAAGGGGGGGATCTCCTACGAGCAGTACTTC.

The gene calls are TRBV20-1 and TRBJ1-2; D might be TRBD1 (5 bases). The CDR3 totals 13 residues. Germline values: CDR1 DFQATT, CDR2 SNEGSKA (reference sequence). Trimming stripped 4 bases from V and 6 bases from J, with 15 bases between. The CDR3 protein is CSATDSKGHGYTF. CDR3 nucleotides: TGCAGTGCTACTGACAGTAAAGGGCATGGCTACACCTTC.

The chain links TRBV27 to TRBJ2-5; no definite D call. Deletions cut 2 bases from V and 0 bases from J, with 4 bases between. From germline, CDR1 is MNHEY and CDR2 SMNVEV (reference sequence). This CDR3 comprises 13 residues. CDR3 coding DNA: TGTGCCAGCAGTTTACTGTACCAAGAGACCCAGTACTTC. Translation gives CASSLLYQETQYF.

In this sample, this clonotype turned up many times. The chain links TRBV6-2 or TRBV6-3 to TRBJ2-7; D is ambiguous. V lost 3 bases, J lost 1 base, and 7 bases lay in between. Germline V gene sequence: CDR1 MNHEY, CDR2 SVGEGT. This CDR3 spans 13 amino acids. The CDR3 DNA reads TGTGCCAGCAGTTATGGGCAATCCTACGAGCAGTACTTC. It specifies CASSYGQSYEQYF.